Following are 31 T cell receptor beta chains from one sample sequenced in a study of shared clonotypes between healthy human individuals. The repertoire was sequenced with immunoSEQ multiplex PCR; TCRdb's copy has only in-frame clones and lacks some. The data contain about 680,000 clones, 92% of them singletons. Naivety among CD8 cells was defined by CD45RO negativity and positive CCR7 selection, thereby excluding terminally differentiated effector memory CD45RA+ cells. The sample taken for sequencing was naive CD8+ T cells sorted from blood. The source of these receptors is a young man in good health.

The chain joins TRBV21-1 to TRBJ2-7; TRBD1 is the table's D call, not checked against the DNA. TRBV21-1 is tagged as a pseudogene. This CDR3 has 15 amino acids. The CDR3 spells CASSKAHRGGLEQYF. The CDR3, as DNA: TGTGCCAGCAGCAAAGCTCACAGAGGGGGATTGGAGCAGTACTTC.

The genes are TRBV27 and TRBJ2-1; unclear D gene. CDR1 and CDR2 (germline): MNHEY, SMNVEV (reference sequence). V lost 3 bases and J lost 4, with 16 bases in between. CDR3 length: 16 residues. In nucleotides, the CDR3 is TGTGCCAGCAGTTTCCTCATCGCGGCCCTATACAATGAGCAGTTCTTC. Protein sequence: CASSFLIAALYNEQFF.

Concerning this clone: The same CDR3 can be traced to other DNA sequences in this sample. The chain joins TRBV5-6 to TRBJ2-7; 8 bases map to TRBD1. Losses at the gene ends were 4 bases for V and 2 bases for J; bases not matched to a gene: 5. The CDR3 consists of 14 residues. Germline CDR1 and CDR2: SGHDT and YYEEEE. The CDR3 spells CASSPGQGAYEQYF. In DNA form, the CDR3 reads TGTGCCAGCAGCCCCGGACAGGGAGCCTACGAGCAGTACTTC.

This rearrangement joins TRBV29-1 to TRBJ1-2, with a weak D call TRBD1 (6 bases). The CDR3 runs to 11 residues. The V gene lost 3 bases and the J gene lost 8 bases, with 10 bases spanning the gap. CDR1 is SQVTM and CDR2 is ANQGSEA in the germline V gene. The CDR3 protein is CSVDQTGGYTF. The CDR3 nucleotides are TGCAGCGTTGATCAGACAGGAGGCTACACCTTC.

This clone was found once. V gene TRBV4-2 combines with J gene TRBJ1-1; D remains ambiguous. Germline V CDR1 and CDR2: LGHNA, YNFKEQ. The V end was cut by 5 bases, the J end by 5 bases, with 9 bases between. The CDR3 loop spans 12 amino acids. CDR3 DNA sequence: TGTGCCAGCAGCTTAGGACGGACTGAAGCTTTCTTT. This encodes CASSLGRTEAFF.

The chain has TRBV7-9 and TRBJ2-1; no firm D call. Deletions cut 6 bases from V and 3 bases from J, with 6 bases between. The germline V gene has CDR1 SEHNR and CDR2 FQNEAQ (reference sequence). This CDR3 spans 12 amino acids. The CDR3 DNA reads TGTGCCAGCAGTCCGAGCTACAATGAGCAGTTCTTC. It specifies CASSPSYNEQFF.

The J gene is TRBJ2-5, the V gene TRBV7-9, with D perhaps matching TRBD1 (5 bases). Germline V gene data show CDR1 as SEHNR and CDR2 as FQNEAQ (reference sequence). V lost 0 bases, J lost 2 bases, and 10 bases lay in between. There are 15 residues in the CDR3. The CDR3 loop is CASSLAIDRQETQYF. The CDR3 DNA is TGTGCCAGCAGCTTAGCTATTGACAGACAAGAGACCCAGTACTTC.

The chain has TRBV2 and TRBJ2-7, with a tentative D call TRBD2 (6 bases). Deletions cut 6 bases from V and 0 bases from J, with 12 bases between. Germline V gene sequence: CDR1 SNHLY, CDR2 FYNNEI. The CDR3 extends over 14 amino acids. CDR3 protein: CASSETRGSYEQYF. DNA for the CDR3: TGTGCCAGCAGCGAGACGCGGGGCTCCTACGAGCAGTACTTC. Based on the CDR3 plus reference TRBV2 and TRBJ2-7, the full variable domain is EPEVTQTPSHQVTQMGQEVILRCVPISNHLYFYWYRQILGQKVEFLVSFYNNEISEKSEIFDDQFSVERPDGSNFTLKIRSTKLEDSAMYFCASSETRGSYEQYFGPGTRLTVT.

The chain joins TRBV7-9 to TRBJ2-7; D perhaps matches TRBD2 (6 bases). Trimming pared 3 bases from V and 7 bases from J, leaving 10 bases between. This CDR3 spans 12 amino acids. Germline assignment: CDR1 SEHNR and CDR2 FQNEAQ (reference sequence). CDR3 DNA sequence: TGTGCCAGCAGCTTCAGTGGGAGGGAGCAGTACTTC. Translating it yields CASSFSGREQYF.

This sequence joins TRBV4-1 and TRBJ1-1; 7 positions match TRBD1. Germline loops: CDR1 MGHRA, CDR2 YSYEKL. This CDR3 is built from 16 residues. V lost 1 base to trimming and J lost 0 bases; unmatched junction nucleotides: 5. The CDR3 DNA reads as TGCGCCAGCAGCCAAGTGACAGGGCCCATGAACACTGAAGCTTTCTTT. Amino acids: CASSQVTGPMNTEAFF.

The table lists this clone with a few counts. Other nucleotide sequences from this sample produce the same CDR3. The V call is TRBV18, the J call TRBJ2-7, with D maybe TRBD1 (5 bases). This CDR3 has 13 amino acids. The ends were cut back, 2 bases at V and 3 bases at J, with 8 bases in the middle. The germline gives CDR1 KGHSH, CDR2 LQKENI. The CDR3 DNA sequence: TGTGCCAGCTCACCATCAGACAGCTACGAGCAGTACTTC. This sequence encodes CASSPSDSYEQYF. The whole variable domain, remainder taken from reference TRBV18 and TRBJ2-7, is NAGVMQNPRHLVRRRGQEARLRCSPMKGHSHVYWYRQLPEEGLKFMVYLQKENIIDESGMPKERFSAEFPKEGPSILRIQQVVRGDSAAYFCASSPSDSYEQYFGPGTRLTVT.

The DNA for the CDR3 is TGCGCCAGCAGCTTGGGGGACGCTCCCTTGAACACTGAAGCTTTCTTT. It specifies CASSLGDAPLNTEAFF. The V and J genes are TRBV5-1 and TRBJ1-1, with D possibly TRBD1 on 5 matching bases. Trimming stripped 0 bases from V and 0 bases from J, with 12 bases between. CDR1 is SGHRS, CDR2 YFSETQ, per germline. The CDR3 runs to 16 residues.

The chain combines TRBV28 with TRBJ2-7; TRBD2 is a possible D gene (5 bases). This CDR3 has 16 amino acids. From germline, CDR1 is MDHEN and CDR2 SYDVKM. V was trimmed by 6 bases and J by 2 bases, leaving 20 bases between them. CDR3: CASRPLEAIQTYEQYF. The DNA of the CDR3 is TGTGCCAGCAGACCACTGGAGGCCATTCAAACCTACGAGCAGTACTTC.

Turning to this clone: Distinct nucleotide sequences in the sample also encode this CDR3. This chain joins TRBV10-3 and TRBJ2-7; 9 nucleotides line up with TRBD1. Germline CDR1 and CDR2: ENHRY and SYGVKD. V was pared by 10 bases and J by 0 bases, with 4 bases of the junction left unmatched. This CDR3 has 13 amino acids. DNA for the CDR3: TGTGCCACCGGGACAGGGAGCTCCTACGAGCAGTACTTC. Its protein product is CATGTGSSYEQYF.

V and J are TRBV18 and TRBJ2-2; maybe TRBD1 (6 bases). Per germline, CDR1 KGHSH and CDR2 LQKENI. The CDR3 runs 19 residues. V gave up 2 bases and J gave up 1 base, with 20 bases separating them. As DNA, the CDR3 is TGTGCCAGCTCACCAGAATGGGGCCGTACACAGGGGAACACCGGGGAGCTGTTTTTT. Its translation: CASSPEWGRTQGNTGELFF.

This chain links TRBV6-1 with TRBJ2-7, with a weak D call TRBD2 (6 bases). V was shortened by 4 bases and J by 3 bases, with 13 bases between the two germline ends. The CDR3 is 14 amino acids. CDR1 and CDR2 (germline): MNHNS, SASEGT. The CDR3 bases are TGTGCCAGCAGTGCAACGGACGGGAGCTACGAGCAGTACTTC. This translates into CASSATDGSYEQYF.

The chain is built from TRBV6-6 and TRBJ2-3, with TRBD1 matching 7 bases. V shed 0 bases and J 10 bases; nucleotides not matched to a gene: 4. Germline assignment: CDR1 MNHNY and CDR2 SVGAGI (reference sequence). The CDR3 loop spans 13 amino acids. The CDR3 loop reads CASSYSAQGPQYF. CDR3 nucleotides: TGTGCCAGCAGTTACTCAGCACAGGGGCCGCAGTATTTT.

J is TRBJ2-3 and V is TRBV19; no clear D. CDR1 LNHDA and CDR2 SQIVND come from the germline V gene (reference sequence). CDR3 length: 14 residues. V was cut by 5 bases and J by 1 base, with 10 bases left in between. The chain's CDR3 is CASSGEIGTDTQYF. CDR3 nucleotide sequence: TGTGCCAGTAGTGGGGAAATCGGCACAGATACGCAGTATTTT.

This chain connects TRBV7-8 to TRBJ2-3; D remains ambiguous. Trimming cost V 1 base and J 8 bases, with 19 bases left between them. This CDR3 region has 16 residues. Germline V gene lookup returns CDR1 SGHVS and CDR2 FQNEAQ. The CDR3 sequence: CASSLGRSYTRGTQYF. The CDR3 DNA sequence: TGTGCCAGCAGCTTAGGGCGGTCTTATACACGTGGTACGCAGTATTTT.

This sequence joins TRBV6-6 and TRBJ1-4; D unresolved. The CDR3 totals 12 residues. Trimming removed 7 bases at V and 7 bases at J, with 10 bases between. Germline CDR1 MNHNY, CDR2 SVGAGI (reference sequence). CDR3 amino acids: CASTDLVEKLFF. In DNA, the CDR3 is TGTGCCAGCACAGACCTCGTTGAAAAACTGTTTTTT.

The chain combines TRBV9 with TRBJ2-1; tentative D call: TRBD2 (6 bases). The germline gives CDR1 SGDLS, CDR2 YYNGEE. V lost 3 bases to trimming and J lost 6 bases, with 16 bases between them. There are 15 residues in the CDR3. CDR3: CASSEPGRGINEQFF. The CDR3 nucleotides read TGTGCCAGCAGCGAGCCGGGGCGGGGAATCAATGAGCAGTTCTTC.

The rearrangement links TRBV27 to TRBJ2-1, with a weak D call TRBD2 (5 bases). V was pared by 8 bases and J by 7 bases, with 12 bases between. The CDR3 runs to 12 residues. Germline V gives CDR1 MNHEY, CDR2 SMNVEV (reference sequence). The CDR3 reads CASGHRENEQFF. The CDR3 bases are TGTGCCAGCGGCCACCGGGAAAATGAGCAGTTCTTC.

This rearrangement joins TRBV28 to TRBJ1-2; D gene unclear. The length of the CDR3 is 14 residues. Germline V CDR1 and CDR2: MDHEN, SYDVKM. With 5 bases removed from V and 4 bases from J, the gap between germline ends came to 14 bases. This CDR3 reads CASSNMPDSYGYTF. CDR3 DNA sequence: TGTGCCAGCAGTAATATGCCCGACTCCTATGGCTACACCTTC.

The rearrangement links TRBV4-1 to TRBJ1-1, with unresolved D. Germline assignment: CDR1 MGHRA and CDR2 YSYEKL. V dropped 3 bases and J dropped 1 base, with 3 bases sitting between them. There are 12 residues in the CDR3. CDR3 sequence: CASSQGNTEAFF. The CDR3 DNA is TGCGCCAGCAGCCAGGGGAACACTGAAGCTTTCTTT.

The chain joins TRBV7-6 to TRBJ2-2, with D unclear. Germline CDR1 SGHVS, CDR2 FNYEAQ. CDR3 length: 15 amino acids. Trimming took off 4 bases at V and 2 bases at J, with 11 bases between the two ends. This CDR3 reads CASSSEPVNTGELFF. The CDR3 region has the DNA TGTGCCAGCAGCTCAGAGCCCGTCAACACCGGGGAGCTGTTTTTT.

The chain employs TRBV11-2 and TRBJ2-3, with D uncertain. Germline CDR1 SGHAT, CDR2 FQNNGV. Between the trimmed V and J ends, which lost 1 base and 2 bases, there was a span of 13 bases. CDR3 length equals 16 residues. The DNA of the CDR3 is TGTGCCAGCAGCTTAGGCCCTCAGTACCCCACAGATACGCAGTATTTT. Amino acid sequence: CASSLGPQYPTDTQYF.

V and J are TRBV10-2 and TRBJ2-1; 9 nucleotides line up with TRBD2. CDR3 length equals 14 residues. Per germline, CDR1 WSHSY and CDR2 SAAADI. The J segment lost 8 bases and the V segment lost 2 bases, leaving 4 bases of the junction unmatched. CDR3 sequence: CASSETSGFDEQFF. In nucleotides, the CDR3 is TGCGCCAGCAGTGAGACTAGCGGGTTCGATGAGCAGTTCTTC.

This rearrangement joins TRBV18 to TRBJ1-2, with D tentatively TRBD1 (5 bases). Trimming stripped 0 bases from V and 2 bases from J, with 13 bases between. Germline V gives CDR1 KGHSH, CDR2 LQKENI. CDR3 length: 16 residues. The CDR3 reads CASSPPVGERNYGYTF. The CDR3 DNA is TGTGCCAGCTCACCACCAGTAGGGGAGAGGAACTATGGCTACACCTTC.

The rearrangement uses TRBV11-2 and TRBJ1-5; D unclear. Germline V lookup: CDR1 SGHAT, CDR2 FQNNGV. V was trimmed by 1 base and J by 6 bases, leaving 7 bases between them. The CDR3 has 13 residues. DNA for the CDR3: TGTGCCAGCAGCTTAGGCGGGATTCAGCCCCAGCATTTT. The encoded protein is CASSLGGIQPQHF.

The genes are TRBV27 and TRBJ1-3; D is unresolved. Germline-derived CDR1 and CDR2 are MNHEY and SMNVEV (reference sequence). The V gene lost 1 base and the J gene lost 4 bases, with 5 bases spanning the gap. This CDR3 spans 13 amino acids. Written as DNA, the CDR3 is TGTGCCAGCAGTTTATACGGAGGAAACACCATATATTTT. The encoded protein is CASSLYGGNTIYF.

The CDR3 bases are TGCGCCAGCAGTGAGTCGATTCCACCGAACACCGGGGAGCTGTTTTTT. Its translation: CASSESIPPNTGELFF. This chain links TRBV10-1 with TRBJ2-2; D gene ambiguous. Trimming removed 0 bases from V and 0 bases from J, with 8 bases in between. CDR3 length: 16 residues. CDR1 is WNHNN and CDR2 is SYGVQD in the germline V gene (reference sequence).